This TCR beta chain was observed in a study of T cell responses to AZD1222 COVID-19 vaccine. Findings and caveats of the study: Spike was spanned by vaccine-associated CD4 TCRs, with dominance at 160-218 and 743-854. The sample set comprised mostly white British donors with more females, and clonal diversity was possibly underestimated. Of the AZD1222 recipients, only six or seven were seropositive at baseline.

The germline gives CDR1 SGDLS, CDR2 YYNGEE. This CDR3 comprises 14 residues. V was clipped by 3 bases and J by 4 bases; unmatched bases: 6. Measured with immunoSEQ multiplex PCR; TCRdb has only the in-frame clones, and not every one. Of fewer than 120,000 clones in the sample, about nine tenths were seen once. A remark on this clone: Antigen unknown.

The J gene is TRBJ1-1, the V gene TRBV9; 7 nucleotides match TRBD1. This clonotype was obtained from an adult in good health. The material was peripheral blood, obtained on day 0 of AZD1222 vaccination. The CDR3 is CASSGQGRGTEAFF. In DNA form, the CDR3 reads TGTGCCAGCAGCGGACAGGGACGAGGCACTGAAGCTTTCTTT.